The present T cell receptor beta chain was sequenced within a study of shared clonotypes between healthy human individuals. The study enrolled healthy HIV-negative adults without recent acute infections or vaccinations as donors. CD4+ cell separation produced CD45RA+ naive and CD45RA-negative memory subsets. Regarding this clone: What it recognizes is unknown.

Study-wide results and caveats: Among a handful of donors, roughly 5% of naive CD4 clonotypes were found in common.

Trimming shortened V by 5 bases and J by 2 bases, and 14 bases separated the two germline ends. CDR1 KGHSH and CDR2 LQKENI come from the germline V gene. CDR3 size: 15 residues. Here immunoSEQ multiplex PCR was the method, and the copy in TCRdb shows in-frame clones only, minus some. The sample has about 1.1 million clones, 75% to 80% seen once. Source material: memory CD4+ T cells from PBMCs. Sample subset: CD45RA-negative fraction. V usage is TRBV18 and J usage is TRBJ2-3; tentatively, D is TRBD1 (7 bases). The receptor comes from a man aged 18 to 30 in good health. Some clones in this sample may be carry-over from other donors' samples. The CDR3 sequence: CASSISGGTTDTQYF. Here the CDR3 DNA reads TGTGCCAGCTCAATTTCAGGGGGGACCACAGATACGCAGTATTTT.